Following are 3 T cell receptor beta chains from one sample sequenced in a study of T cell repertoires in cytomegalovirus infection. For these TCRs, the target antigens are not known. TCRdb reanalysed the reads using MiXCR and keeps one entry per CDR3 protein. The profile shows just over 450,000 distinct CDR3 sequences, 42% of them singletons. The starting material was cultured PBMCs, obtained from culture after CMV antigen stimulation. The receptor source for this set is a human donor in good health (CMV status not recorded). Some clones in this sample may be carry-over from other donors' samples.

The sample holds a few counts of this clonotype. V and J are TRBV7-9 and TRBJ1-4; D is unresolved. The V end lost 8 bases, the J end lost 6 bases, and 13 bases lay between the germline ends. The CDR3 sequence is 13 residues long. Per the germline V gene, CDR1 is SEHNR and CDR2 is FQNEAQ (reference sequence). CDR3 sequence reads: CASLKGGDEKLFF. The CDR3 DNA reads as TGTGCCAGCCTAAAGGGCGGGGATGAAAAACTGTTTTTT. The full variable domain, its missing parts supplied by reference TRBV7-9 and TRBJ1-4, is DTGVSQNPRHKITKRGQNVTFRCDPISEHNRLYWYRQTLGQGPEFLTYFQNEAQLEKSRLLSDRFSAERPKGSFSTLEIQRTEQGDSAMYLCASLKGGDEKLFFGSGTQLSVL.

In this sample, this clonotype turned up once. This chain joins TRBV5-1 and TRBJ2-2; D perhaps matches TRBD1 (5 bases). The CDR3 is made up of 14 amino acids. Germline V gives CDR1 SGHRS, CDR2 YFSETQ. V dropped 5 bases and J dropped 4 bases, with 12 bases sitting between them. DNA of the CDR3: TGCGCCAGCAGTCTCTGGACATCCACCGGGGAGCTGTTTTTT. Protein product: CASSLWTSTGELFF.

Written as DNA, the CDR3 is TGTGCCAGCAGCTTTGCTGGGTATGAGCAGTTCTTC. The encoded protein is CASSFAGYEQFF. This sequence joins TRBV11-2 and TRBJ2-1; no reliable D call. Deletions cut 3 bases from V and 8 bases from J, with 8 bases between. CDR1 SGHAT and CDR2 FQNNGV come from the germline V gene. The CDR3 sequence is 12 residues long.